The next 25 T cell receptor beta chains were all read from a single sample in a study of cytomegalovirus exposure and HLA in healthy donors. The PCR contained 60 Vbeta and 13 Jbeta primers. Generated by immunoSEQ multiplex PCR, the TCRdb table keeps only in-frame clones and is missing some. The data contain 100,000 to 150,000 clones, 83% of them seen just once; the ten biggest clones take up 1.5%. The sequencing sample was made of PBMCs. Receptors originate from a man between 40 and 49 years old in good health and CMV-seronegative.

The chain carries TRBV7-2 and TRBJ1-5; 7 bases are shared with TRBD1. Unmatched junction bases numbered 12, after V lost 7 bases and J lost 6 bases. This CDR3 has 15 residues. Looked up from germline, CDR1 is SGHTA and CDR2 is FQGNSA. Here the CDR3 reads CASNLGVGDSQPQHF. CDR3 bases: TGTGCCAGCAACTTGGGAGTAGGGGACAGTCAGCCCCAGCATTTT.

The gene calls are TRBV29-1 and TRBJ1-1; TRBD1 matches 8 bases. Losses at the gene ends were 6 bases for V and 0 bases for J; bases not matched to a gene: 9. The CDR3 contains 15 residues. CDR1 and CDR2 (germline): SQVTM, ANQGSEA. The CDR3 spells CSVTTTGDLNTEAFF. CDR3 nucleotide sequence: TGCAGCGTGACCACGACAGGGGACTTGAACACTGAAGCTTTCTTT.

The chain joins TRBV30 to TRBJ1-2; 10 positions match TRBD1. V trimming: 3 bases; J trimming: 5 bases; junction bases outside the gene matches: 3. This CDR3 contains 13 residues. Germline V gene data show CDR1 as GTSNPN and CDR2 as SVGIG (reference sequence). The DNA of the CDR3 is TGTGCCTGGAGATGGACAGGGGGTTATGGCTACACCTTC. Translated, it gives CAWRWTGGYGYTF. Supplemented by reference TRBV30 and TRBJ1-2, the full variable domain reads SQTIHQWPATLVQPVGSPLSLECTVEGTSNPNLYWYRQAAGRGLQLLFYSVGIGQISSEVPQNLSASRPQDRQFILSSKKLLLSDSGFYLCAWRWTGGYGYTFGSGTRLTVV.

The V call is TRBV2, the J call TRBJ2-3, with 8 bases matching TRBD2. J was trimmed by 4 bases and V by 8 bases; bases with no gene match: 11. There are 15 residues in the CDR3. Germline CDR1 and CDR2: SNHLY and FYNNEI. The DNA of the CDR3 is TGTGCCAGCCTAAGGCCGGGGGGGGCAGCAGATACGCAGTATTTT. This codes for CASLRPGGAADTQYF.

The rearrangement links TRBV29-1 to TRBJ1-5, with 8 bases identical to TRBD1. The junction had 7 bases not matched to a gene; V was cut back by 1 base and J by 11 bases. The CDR3 totals 13 residues. CDR1 SQVTM and CDR2 ANQGSEA come from the germline V gene. The DNA of the CDR3 is TGCAGCGTTGAAGCAGGACAGACAGGGGCCCAGCATTTT. It yields the protein CSVEAGQTGAQHF.

The V and J genes are TRBV7-2 and TRBJ1-2, with unresolved D. Per the germline V gene, CDR1 is SGHTA and CDR2 is FQGNSA. V lost 1 base and J lost 6, with 9 bases in between. The CDR3 length is 13 residues. Written as DNA, the CDR3 is TGTGCCAGCAGCTTAGTAGGAGGGAATGGCTACACCTTC. As protein: CASSLVGGNGYTF.

This chain connects TRBV7-2 to TRBJ2-1, with D perhaps matching TRBD2 (5 bases). Germline loops: CDR1 SGHTA, CDR2 FQGNSA. The CDR3 sequence is 13 residues long. Trimming took off 5 bases at V and 9 bases at J, with 14 bases between the two ends. DNA for the CDR3: TGTGCCAGCAGCCCTACCGGGGATGGTGAGCAGTTCTTC. This sequence encodes CASSPTGDGEQFF.

This clone was counted a few times. The identical CDR3 is also encoded by other nucleotide sequences in the sample. V usage is TRBV11-2 and J usage is TRBJ2-3; 7 bases match TRBD2. With 2 bases clipped from V and 3 bases from J, the junction kept 11 bases outside the gene matches. Germline V gives CDR1 SGHAT, CDR2 FQNNGV. CDR3 length equals 17 residues. The CDR3 reads CASSLTIAGPWTDTQYF. CDR3 sequence (DNA): TGTGCCAGCAGCTTAACAATAGCGGGCCCTTGGACAGATACGCAGTATTTT.

This clone was found a few times. The V gene is TRBV4-3, the J gene TRBJ2-7; 11 bases are a match to TRBD2. Trimming removed 4 bases from V and 3 bases from J; junction bases left unmatched: 5. The CDR3 covers 15 residues. The V gene's germline CDR1 is LGHNA and CDR2 YSLEER. Written as DNA, the CDR3 is TGCGCCAGCAGCCCCGGGCTAGCGGGAGGCTACGAGCAGTACTTC. Its translation is CASSPGLAGGYEQYF.

The J gene is TRBJ1-4, the V gene TRBV15; no firm D call. Per the germline V gene, CDR1 is LNHNV and CDR2 is YYDKDF (reference sequence). V lost 0 bases, J lost 8 bases, and 16 bases lay in between. This CDR3 comprises 16 residues. CDR3 DNA sequence: TGTGCCACCAGCAGAGATTGGGTCGCATCAGGAGAAAAACTGTTTTTT. Amino acids: CATSRDWVASGEKLFF. Full variable domain (rest looked up from reference TRBV15 and TRBJ1-4): DAMVIQNPRYQVTQFGKPVTLSCSQTLNHNVMYWYQQKSSQAPKLLFHYYDKDFNNEADTPDNFQSRRPNTSFCFLDIRSPGLGDTAMYLCATSRDWVASGEKLFFGSGTQLSVL.

The rearrangement joins TRBV15 to TRBJ2-2, with D possibly TRBD2 on 5 matching bases. The germline gives CDR1 LNHNV, CDR2 YYDKDF (reference sequence). V dropped 3 bases and J dropped 2 bases, with 10 bases sitting between them. The CDR3 spans 15 residues. The CDR3 here is CATSRSGSNTGELFF. Here the CDR3 DNA reads TGTGCCACCAGCAGGAGCGGATCTAACACCGGGGAGCTGTTTTTT.

The rearrangement links TRBV7-9 to TRBJ2-1; 11 positions agree with TRBD2. Germline V lookup: CDR1 SEHNR, CDR2 FQNEAQ (reference sequence). Germline trimming cut 4 bases from V and 7 bases from J; bases unmatched to any gene: 6. The CDR3 has 15 residues. The DNA for the CDR3 is TGTGCCAGCAGCTCGCTAGCGGGAGGTTGGAATGAGCAGTTCTTC. Translated: CASSSLAGGWNEQFF.

CDR3 DNA sequence: TGTGCCACACCGGGACAGACACCTTACGAGCAGTACTTC. Translated, it gives CATPGQTPYEQYF. The chain joins TRBV10-3 to TRBJ2-7; 7 bases match TRBD1. Germline trimming cut 10 bases from V and 4 bases from J; bases unmatched to any gene: 10. CDR3 length equals 13 residues. Germline CDR1 is ENHRY and CDR2 is SYGVKD.

The V and J genes are TRBV5-1 and TRBJ2-1; TRBD2 aligns across 9 bases. The CDR3 runs to 14 residues. Germline V gene sequence: CDR1 SGHRS, CDR2 YFSETQ. J lost 5 bases, V lost 2 bases, and 2 bases had no gene match. The CDR3 DNA is TGCGCCAGCAGCTTAAGGACTAGCGACAATGAGCAGTTCTTC. It encodes CASSLRTSDNEQFF. Full variable domain (missing parts from reference TRBV5-1 and TRBJ2-1): KAGVTQTPRYLIKTRGQQVTLSCSPISGHRSVSWYQQTPGQGLQFLFEYFSETQRNKGNFPGRFSGRQFSNSRSEMNVSTLELGDSALYLCASSLRTSDNEQFFGPGTRLTVL.

DNA for the CDR3: TGTGCCCCCCTGCCGGCAGGGGAAGGCTACACCTTC. It yields the protein CAPLPAGEGYTF. The rearrangement joins TRBV2 to TRBJ1-2, with D possibly TRBD1 on 6 matching bases. The CDR3 runs 12 residues. Germline assignment: CDR1 SNHLY and CDR2 FYNNEI. Trimming cost V 11 bases and J 8 bases, with 18 bases left between them.

This clone was observed a single time. The rearrangement uses TRBV5-1 and TRBJ2-7, with D tentatively TRBD2 (7 bases). The CDR3 has 14 residues. The germline V gene has CDR1 SGHRS and CDR2 YFSETQ. V gave up 3 bases and J gave up 2 bases, with 12 bases separating them. The CDR3 is CASSWAGGPYEQYF. The CDR3 bases are TGCGCCAGCAGCTGGGCCGGGGGGCCCTACGAGCAGTACTTC.

The CDR3 DNA reads TGTGCCAGCAGCTTAGGGACAGACCTCTCCTACGAGCAGTACTTC. Protein product: CASSLGTDLSYEQYF. V and J are TRBV11-2 and TRBJ2-7, with TRBD1 as a possible D gene (6 bases). CDR1 is SGHAT, CDR2 FQNNGV, per germline. V gave up 1 base and J gave up 0 bases, with 10 bases separating them. The CDR3 loop spans 15 amino acids.

V and J are TRBV4-1 and TRBJ2-7; 8 bases match TRBD1. The CDR3 is made up of 14 amino acids. After removal of 4 bases from V and 1 base from J, the junction contained 3 bases not matched to a gene. Per germline, CDR1 MGHRA and CDR2 YSYEKL. CDR3 sequence reads: CASSRTGGSYEQYF. The CDR3, as DNA: TGCGCCAGCAGCCGTACAGGGGGATCCTACGAGCAGTACTTC.

The chain combines TRBV2 with TRBJ2-2; weak D call: TRBD2 (6 bases). CDR1 and CDR2 (germline): SNHLY, FYNNEI. This CDR3 comprises 16 residues. The V gene lost 0 bases and the J gene lost 0 bases, with 8 bases spanning the gap. The CDR3: CASSEAGGPNTGELFF. The CDR3 nucleotides are TGTGCCAGCAGTGAAGCGGGGGGACCGAACACCGGGGAGCTGTTTTTT.

V and J are TRBV5-1 and TRBJ2-1; 12 bases fit TRBD2. The germline gives CDR1 SGHRS, CDR2 YFSETQ. The CDR3 is 16 amino acids. J lost 6 bases, V lost 4 bases, and 8 bases had no gene match. The CDR3 is CASSPRLAGAGNEQFF. CDR3 sequence (DNA): TGCGCCAGCAGCCCGAGACTAGCGGGAGCTGGCAATGAGCAGTTCTTC.

The rearrangement links TRBV28 to TRBJ2-3; 11 bases map to TRBD2. The CDR3 sequence is 17 residues long. From germline, CDR1 is MDHEN and CDR2 SYDVKM. Trimming removed 6 bases from V and 4 bases from J; junction bases left unmatched: 12. CDR3 amino acids: CASSPNSGGAEADTQYF. CDR3 nucleotides: TGTGCCAGCAGCCCCAATAGCGGGGGGGCGGAAGCAGATACGCAGTATTTT.

In its sample, this clone was seen once. The J gene is TRBJ2-1, the V gene TRBV6-5; 11 nucleotides agree with TRBD2. Trimming removed 8 bases from V and 5 bases from J; junction bases left unmatched: 8. In germline, CDR1 is MNHEY, CDR2 SVGAGI. The CDR3 covers 15 residues. This CDR3 is CASALAGGSHNEQFF. The CDR3 DNA reads as TGTGCCAGCGCCCTAGCGGGAGGTTCACACAATGAGCAGTTCTTC.

The chain is built from TRBV14 and TRBJ2-5, with a weak D call TRBD1 (6 bases). In germline, CDR1 is SGHDN, CDR2 FVKESK. The V and J ends lost 3 bases and 5 bases respectively, with 25 bases between them. The CDR3 length is 18 residues. The CDR3: CASSQKLNRAWGLETQYF. As DNA, the CDR3 is TGTGCCAGCAGCCAGAAGCTAAATCGGGCCTGGGGGCTGGAGACCCAGTACTTC.

This clone was found a few times. The gene calls are TRBV5-6 and TRBJ2-1; no reliable D call. The V end lost 0 bases, the J end lost 7 bases, and 5 bases lay between the germline ends. This CDR3 spans 12 amino acids. The V gene's germline CDR1 is SGHDT and CDR2 YYEEEE. The CDR3 region is CASSLGLNEQFF. The CDR3, as DNA: TGTGCCAGCAGCTTGGGCCTAAATGAGCAGTTCTTC. Based on the CDR3 plus reference TRBV5-6 and TRBJ2-1, the full variable domain is DAGVTQSPTHLIKTRGQQVTLRCSPKSGHDTVSWYQQALGQGPQFIFQYYEEEERQRGNFPDRFSGHQFPNYSSELNVNALLLGDSALYLCASSLGLNEQFFGPGTRLTVL.

The V gene is TRBV7-9, the J gene TRBJ1-6, with D perhaps matching TRBD1 (6 bases). V shed 6 bases and J shed 12 bases, with 15 bases lying between them. Per the germline V gene, CDR1 is SEHNR and CDR2 is FQNEAQ (reference sequence). This CDR3 is 13 amino acids long. CDR3 DNA sequence: TGTGCCAGCAGGAAAACAGGGATGGGACCCCTCCACTTT. Its protein product is CASRKTGMGPLHF.